The 17 T cell receptor beta chains listed next were all sequenced from one sample in a study of T cells in Graves' hyperthyroidism and ophthalmopathy. TCR beta CDR3 regions were amplified from RNA transcripts. Primed by the HTBI set, a first-round RT-PCR was run on the TCR CDR3. TCRdb processed the multiplex PCR reads anew with MiXCR; each CDR3 protein has one entry. The data contain approximately 610,000 distinct CDR3 sequences, approximately 15% of them singletons. The material sequenced was blood. Receptor source: a woman aged 40 to 55 with Graves' ophthalmopathy.

In this sample, this clonotype turned up once. The conserved final phenylalanine or tryptophan is absent from the CDR3, which likely points to a read error. The chain couples TRBV28 to TRBJ2-7, with 8 bases matching TRBD1. Germline CDR1 reads MDHEN; CDR2 reads SYDVKM. V gave up 7 bases and J gave up 0 bases; unmatched junction bases: 5. The CDR3 runs to 14 residues. CDR3 protein: CASNPGQDSYEQYL. CDR3 coding DNA: TGTGCCAGCAACCCGGGACAGGACTCCTACGAGCAGTACTTA.

The sample holds a few counts of this clonotype. This rearrangement joins TRBV9 to TRBJ2-2; 10 nucleotides match TRBD2. V lost 3 bases to trimming and J lost 5 bases; unmatched junction nucleotides: 7. The germline V gene encodes CDR1 SGDLS and CDR2 YYNGEE. This CDR3 contains 16 residues. DNA of the CDR3: TGTGCCAGCAGCGCCCGAGGGACTAGCGCGACCGGGGAGCTGTTTTTT. Amino acid sequence: CASSARGTSATGELFF.

This clonotype was counted many times. The chain uses TRBV27 and TRBJ2-5, with D tentatively TRBD1 or TRBD2 (5 bases each). The V gene lost 5 bases and the J gene lost 4 bases, with 17 bases spanning the gap. Germline V gene sequence: CDR1 MNHEY, CDR2 SMNVEV (reference sequence). The CDR3 totals 15 residues. The CDR3 DNA reads TGTGCCAGCAGTCCACGGGACGAGGAGACAGAGACCCAGTACTTC. Protein sequence: CASSPRDEETETQYF.

The chain links TRBV4-1 to TRBJ2-7, with D perhaps TRBD2 (6 bases). The V and J ends lost 1 base and 5 bases respectively, with 12 bases between them. Germline V lookup: CDR1 MGHRA, CDR2 YSYEKL. The CDR3 runs to 14 residues. This CDR3 is CASSQVGWGDEQYF. Here the CDR3 DNA reads TGCGCCAGCAGCCAAGTCGGGTGGGGGGACGAGCAGTACTTC.

This clonotype has at least ten counts. This chain joins TRBV4-3 and TRBJ1-2; D ambiguous. The CDR3 covers 11 residues. V was pared by 0 bases and J by 8 bases, with 4 bases between. Germline V lookup: CDR1 LGHNA, CDR2 YSLEER. Here the CDR3 reads CASSQESGYTF. The DNA for the CDR3 is TGCGCCAGCAGCCAAGAAAGCGGCTACACCTTC.

Concerning this clonotype itself: This may be a read error: a much more frequent sequence differs by one nucleotide. As DNA, the CDR3 is TGTGCCAGCAGCGGCAGACTAGCGGGTTCGGAGACCCGGTACTTC. It yields the protein CASSGRLAGSETRYF. The rearrangement links TRBV7-2 to TRBJ2-5; 10 nucleotides match TRBD2. From germline, CDR1 is SGHTA and CDR2 FQGNSA. The CDR3 loop spans 15 amino acids.

Many counts were recorded for this clonotype. The V gene is TRBV6-4, the J gene TRBJ1-2; 7 nucleotides agree with TRBD1. Germline V gene sequence: CDR1 MRHNA, CDR2 SNTAGT. The CDR3 loop spans 18 amino acids. V shed 7 bases, J shed 2 bases, and the junction held 19 bases outside the gene matches. The CDR3 here is CASTPGQRQMPSNYGYTF. CDR3 DNA sequence: TGTGCCAGCACCCCGGGACAGCGCCAGATGCCCTCGAACTATGGCTACACCTTC.

Ten or more counts support this clonotype. The chain uses TRBV20-1 and TRBJ2-5, with a possible D match to TRBD1 (6 bases). Germline V CDR1 and CDR2: DFQATT, SNEGSKA (reference sequence). This CDR3 is 13 amino acids long. Trimming stripped 5 bases from V and 5 bases from J, with 15 bases between. CDR3 sequence: CSAPTGPGETQYF. Here the CDR3 DNA reads TGCAGTGCTCCTACAGGGCCAGGGGAGACCCAGTACTTC.

The chain recombines TRBV29-1 with TRBJ2-7; 9 nucleotides agree with TRBD1. Germline loops: CDR1 SQVTM, CDR2 ANQGSEA. CDR3 length equals 15 residues. Unmatched junction bases numbered 10, after V lost 4 bases and J lost 3 bases. This chain's CDR3 is CSVGFPPGQGYEQYF. The DNA for the CDR3 is TGCAGCGTTGGATTCCCCCCGGGACAGGGCTACGAGCAGTACTTC.

There are a few counts of this clonotype. This chain links TRBV7-2 with TRBJ2-5; 10 bases are shared with TRBD2. Trimming cost V 2 bases and J 2 bases; bases outside gene matches: 5. Germline values: CDR1 SGHTA, CDR2 FQGNSA. There are 16 residues in the CDR3. CDR3 amino acids: CASSLPLAGGQETQYF. In DNA, the CDR3 is TGTGCCAGCAGCTTACCCTTAGCGGGAGGACAAGAGACCCAGTACTTC.

This clonotype was counted ten times or more. This sequence joins TRBV29-1 and TRBJ1-2, with D tentatively TRBD1 (5 bases). V was trimmed by 3 bases and J by 6 bases, leaving 11 bases between them. The length of the CDR3 is 12 residues. In germline, CDR1 is SQVTM, CDR2 ANQGSEA. CDR3 residues: CSVDSQGDGYTF. Here the CDR3 DNA reads TGCAGCGTTGACAGTCAGGGTGATGGCTACACCTTC.

This clonotype was seen at least ten times. V gene TRBV6-2 or TRBV6-3 combines with J gene TRBJ1-2; 9 bases are a match to TRBD1. Germline CDR1 MNHEY, CDR2 SVGEGT. V dropped 8 bases and J dropped 4; count of bases not matched to a gene: 5. CDR3 length: 13 amino acids. This CDR3 reads CASGDRAFYGYTF. The CDR3 nucleotides are TGTGCCAGCGGGGACAGGGCCTTCTATGGCTACACCTTC.

Many counts were recorded for this clonotype. The rearrangement links TRBV6-2 or TRBV6-3 to TRBJ2-7; 9 nucleotides align to TRBD2. The trim removed 0 bases at V and 1 base at J, leaving 1 base unmatched. Germline loops: CDR1 MNHEY, CDR2 SVGEGT. This CDR3 comprises 15 residues. CDR3 DNA sequence: TGTGCCAGCAGTTACTCGCGGGAGGGTTCCTACGAGCAGTACTTC. Protein sequence: CASSYSREGSYEQYF.

Many counts were recorded for this clonotype. The chain joins TRBV7-2 to TRBJ2-4, with D possibly called TRBD1 or TRBD2 (6 bases each). CDR3 length: 16 residues. The V gene lost 2 bases and the J gene lost 3 bases, with 14 bases spanning the gap. The germline gives CDR1 SGHTA, CDR2 FQGNSA. Here the CDR3 reads CASSLYGGDGKNIQYF. The CDR3 region has the DNA TGTGCCAGCAGCTTATACGGGGGCGATGGCAAAAACATTCAGTACTTC.

At least ten counts were recorded for this clonotype. V and J are TRBV27 and TRBJ1-2; D unclear. Deletions cut 5 bases from V and 10 bases from J, with 17 bases between. Per the germline V gene, CDR1 is MNHEY and CDR2 is SMNVEV (reference sequence). The CDR3 has 13 residues. The CDR3 DNA sequence: TGTGCCAGCAGTCTCAACTATCGGGGAGACTACACCTTC. Protein product: CASSLNYRGDYTF.

Ten or more counts support this clonotype. The genes are TRBV30 and TRBJ2-7, with 10 bases aligning to TRBD2. Germline-derived CDR1 and CDR2 are GTSNPN and SVGIG (reference sequence). There are 14 residues in the CDR3. V lost 2 bases and J lost 2; bases outside the gene matches: 3. CDR3 protein: CAWSRGTSAYEQYF. The CDR3 DNA follows: TGTGCCTGGAGTCGCGGGACTAGCGCCTACGAGCAGTACTTC.

This clonotype showed up just a few times. V and J are TRBV6-1 and TRBJ2-7; 8 bases map to TRBD1. Germline lookup yields CDR1 MNHNS and CDR2 SASEGT. Trimming took 8 bases from V and 0 from J; bases not matched to a gene: 6. The CDR3 consists of 14 residues. The CDR3 sequence is CASRRDRFSYEQYF. Written as DNA, the CDR3 is TGTGCCAGCCGGAGGGACAGGTTCTCCTACGAGCAGTACTTC.